This T cell receptor beta chain was obtained from a study of blood T cells in healthy people across ages. Alongside a J-beta primer mix, a sample-barcoded 5' primer served in a second PCR lasting about 7 to 11 cycles. TCRdb called the 5' RACE reads again in MiXCR, with one record for every CDR3 protein. The sample lists 1.5 million to 2 million distinct CDR3 sequences, under 30% occurring once. Trimming removed 4 bases at V and 5 bases at J, with 12 bases between. Per germline, CDR1 SGHDN and CDR2 FVKESK. The CDR3 consists of 13 residues. This sequence was found in a young woman in good health. The V call is TRBV14, the J call TRBJ2-7; tentatively, D is TRBD1 (5 bases). Sequences were obtained from blood. Here the CDR3 reads CASSPNRSNEQYF. Written as DNA, the CDR3 is TGTGCCAGCAGCCCCAACAGGAGTAACGAGCAGTACTTC. The full variable domain, its missing parts supplied by reference TRBV14 and TRBJ2-7, is EAGVTQFPSHSVIEKGQTVTLRCDPISGHDNLYWYRRVMGKEIKFLLHFVKESKQDESGMPNNRFLAERTGGTYSTLKVQPAELEDSGVYFCASSPNRSNEQYFGPGTRLTVT.